Listed below are T cell receptor beta chains from one sample, sequenced in a study of blood T cell repertoires in COVID-19. Only in-frame clones appear in the TCRdb table, and some are missing; sequencing was by immunoSEQ multiplex PCR. The data contain 100,000 to 150,000 clones, 81% of them singletons. Sequenced sample: peripheral blood. The receptors were sampled from a young man with COVID-19, enrolled during active disease. Each CDR3 is given with its conserved first and last residue. D genes are given only for firm matches. Expanded clones get a size class; other rows say once, few or many, or leave the size out.

V,size,D,J,DNA,CDR3
TRBV5-6,once,TRBD2,TRBJ2-2,TGTGCCAGCAGCGCCCCCCTGATTAGCGGGATCTCGAACACCGGGGAGCTGTTTTTT,CASSAPLISGISNTGELFF
TRBV11-3,.,.,TRBJ2-3,TGTGCCAGCAGCTTGACGGGGACAAGCACAGATACGCAGTATTTT,CASSLTGTSTDTQYF
TRBV28,.,.,TRBJ1-6,TGTGCCAGCAGGGAGGGCTCCTATAATTCACCCCTCCACTTT,CASREGSYNSPLHF
TRBV2,.,TRBD2,TRBJ2-7,TGTGCCAGCAGTACGGAGACTAGCGGGACCGAGCAGTACTTC,CASSTETSGTEQYF
TRBV30,.,TRBD1,TRBJ1-2,TGTGCCTGGAGTGTGGGACAGGGGGATGGCTACACCTTC,CAWSVGQGDGYTF
TRBV10-2,.,TRBD1,TRBJ2-7,TGCGCCAGCAGGGTACAGGGGGCCCCCTACGAGCAGTACTTC,CASRVQGAPYEQYF
TRBV4-1,.,.,TRBJ2-7,TGCGCCAGCAGCCTTGACAGCTACGAGCAGTACTTC,CASSLDSYEQYF
TRBV6-4,.,.,TRBJ2-1,TGTGCCAGCAGTCAACTAGCTTCCAGCAATGAGCAGTTCTTC,CASSQLASSNEQFF
TRBV24-1,.,.,TRBJ1-3,TGTGCCACCAGTGATCCTTCTGGAAACACCATATATTTT,CATSDPSGNTIYF
TRBV29-1,.,.,TRBJ2-7,TGCAGCGTTGAAGAGACAGGCTACGAGCAGTACTTC,CSVEETGYEQYF
TRBV4-3,.,TRBD2,TRBJ2-3,TGCGCCAGCAGCCAAGATCCGTCAGCGGGAGGCACAGATACGCAGTATTTT,CASSQDPSAGGTDTQYF
TRBV30,.,.,TRBJ2-7,TGTGCCTGGAGTGTTTTGGACAGCACCTACGAGCAGTACTTC,CAWSVLDSTYEQYF
TRBV28,.,.,TRBJ1-2,TGTGCCAGCACCTTGGTAGAGGGGAGGCGCTACACCTTC,CASTLVEGRRYTF
TRBV19,.,.,TRBJ2-6,TGTGCCAGTAGTATGGGGCTCGGCTCTGGGGCCAACGTCCTGACTTTC,CASSMGLGSGANVLTF
TRBV5-1,.,.,TRBJ1-6,TGCGCCAGCAGCTTGCTCGGGGGGAGCTCCTATAATTCACCCCTCCACTTT,CASSLLGGSSYNSPLHF
TRBV5-1,.,TRBD2,TRBJ2-7,TGCGCCAGCAGTTTAACCGGGACTAGCGGATACGAGCAGTACTTC,CASSLTGTSGYEQYF
TRBV7-8,.,TRBD1,TRBJ2-7,TGTGCCAGCAGCTCATACCGGGACAGGGGGCTTGAGCAGTACTTC,CASSSYRDRGLEQYF
TRBV19,.,.,TRBJ1-1,TGTGCCAGCCAAGGAGTCAGATCCATGAACACTGAAGCTTTCTTT,CASQGVRSMNTEAFF
TRBV5-4,once,.,TRBJ1-2,TGTGCCAGCAGCTTCATCGGGGAAAACTATGGCTACACCTTC,CASSFIGENYGYTF
TRBV10-3,.,.,TRBJ2-7,TGTGCCATCAGTGGAACAGGGTACGAGCAGTACTTC,CAISGTGYEQYF
TRBV19,few,TRBD1,TRBJ2-3,TGTGCCAGTAGTATAACGACAGGGGGCACAGATACGCAGTATTTT,CASSITTGGTDTQYF
TRBV30,.,.,TRBJ1-5,TGTGCCTGGAGTGTAGGCGGGGCCGATAGGTTGCCCCAGCATTTT,CAWSVGGADRLPQHF
TRBV7-8,.,.,TRBJ1-1,TGTGCCAGCAGCCAGACAGCCCTTAACACTGAAGCTTTCTTT,CASSQTALNTEAFF
TRBV4-2,few,.,TRBJ2-7,TGTGCCAGCAGCCAAGGGGTTGACAGCTCCTACGAGCAGTACTTC,CASSQGVDSSYEQYF
TRBV28,.,TRBD1,TRBJ1-5,TGTGCCAGCAGTTCTGGGGGACAGGGGCCTCAGCCCCAGCATTTT,CASSSGGQGPQPQHF
TRBV6-6,.,.,TRBJ1-1,TGTGCCAGCAGTGCAGACTGGAACACTGAAGCTTTCTTT,CASSADWNTEAFF
TRBV30,.,TRBD1,TRBJ1-3,TGTGCCTGGAGGAGTCCCTCTACAGGGGTTGTAGGCACCATATATTTT,CAWRSPSTGVVGTIYF
TRBV7-8,.,.,TRBJ2-6,TGTGCCAGCAGCCTTACATTTTCCTCCGGGGCCAACGTCCTGACTTTC,CASSLTFSSGANVLTF
TRBV2,.,TRBD1,TRBJ1-2,TGTGCCAGCAGTGAGGGACAGGGCTATGGCTACACCTTC,CASSEGQGYGYTF
TRBV28,once,TRBD2,TRBJ2-3,TGTGCCAGCAGTCTTCCCCCCAGCGGGGGGGCCTCTCTCACAGATACGCAGTATTTT,CASSLPPSGGASLTDTQYF
TRBV11-2,.,.,TRBJ1-2,TGTGCCAGCAGCTTAGGGGCCGGGGGTGGCTACACCTTC,CASSLGAGGGYTF
TRBV28,.,.,TRBJ1-1,TGTGCCAGCAGCTGGACATCGACTGAAGCTTTCTTT,CASSWTSTEAFF
TRBV7-8,.,TRBD2,TRBJ2-5,TGTGCCAGCAGCTTAGACAACGGGAGGGGAGAGACCCAGTACTTC,CASSLDNGRGETQYF
TRBV28,.,.,TRBJ1-5,TGTGCCAGCAGTTTCAATACAGTTAGCAATCAGCCCCAGCATTTT,CASSFNTVSNQPQHF
TRBV3-1/TRBV3-2,.,TRBD2,TRBJ2-3,TGTGCCAGCAGCCGACAACTAGCGGGAGCAGATACGCAGTATTTT,CASSRQLAGADTQYF
TRBV20-1,.,.,TRBJ1-2,TGCAGTGCTAGTCCAACAGAAAGCTATGGCTACACCTTC,CSASPTESYGYTF
TRBV7-3,.,.,TRBJ1-6,TGTGCCAGCAGCTTATTACAGCATAATTCACCCCTCCACTTT,CASSLLQHNSPLHF
TRBV28,.,TRBD1,TRBJ1-4,TGTGCCAGCAGAAACTCTCGGACAGGGAAAAATGAAAAACTGTTTTTT,CASRNSRTGKNEKLFF
TRBV12-3/TRBV12-4,.,.,TRBJ1-1,TGTGCCAGCAGACCTTCGACAGTTGAAGCTTTCTTT,CASRPSTVEAFF
TRBV19,.,.,TRBJ1-5,TGTGCCAGTAGTATAGATCTCGATCAGCCCCAGCATTTT,CASSIDLDQPQHF
TRBV10-3,once,.,TRBJ1-1,TGTGCCACCACACAGGTCATGAACACTGAAGCTTTCTTT,CATTQVMNTEAFF
TRBV29-1,.,TRBD1,TRBJ1-1,TGCAGCGTTCCTGGGACAGCAGAAGCTTTCTTT,CSVPGTAEAFF
TRBV5-4,few,.,TRBJ1-1,TGTGCCAGCGGTACGATTCCCGAGAAAAAGAACACTGAAGCTTTCTTT,CASGTIPEKKNTEAFF
TRBV2,.,.,TRBJ2-7,TGTGCCAGCAGTGGTGAGGTCTACGAGCAGTACTTC,CASSGEVYEQYF
TRBV30,.,TRBD2,TRBJ2-7,TGTGCCTGGAGTCTAGCGGGGCTCTCCTACGAGCAGTACTTC,CAWSLAGLSYEQYF